Listed here are 15 T cell receptor beta chains from one sample, sequenced in a study of blood T cell repertoires in COVID-19. Repertoires were generated with immunoSEQ multiplex PCR, while TCRdb's copy carries only in-frame clones and drops some. Of roughly 36,000 clones in the sample, approximately 91% were seen once. Sequenced input: peripheral blood. The source is a man aged 60 to 69 with active or convalescent COVID-19.

The chain links TRBV28 to TRBJ2-3; 7 nucleotides match TRBD2. V was pared by 5 bases and J by 8 bases, with 19 bases of the junction left unmatched. The CDR3 totals 17 residues. Per the germline V gene, CDR1 is MDHEN and CDR2 is SYDVKM. The CDR3 sequence is CASSLDPQTPRGGTQYF. The CDR3 DNA follows: TGTGCCAGCAGTCTAGACCCTCAGACTCCGCGCGGGGGTACGCAGTATTTT.

V gene TRBV18 combines with J gene TRBJ2-5; the match to TRBD2 covers 11 bases. Germline trimming cut 6 bases from V and 2 bases from J; bases unmatched to any gene: 5. Germline assignment: CDR1 KGHSH and CDR2 LQKENI. This CDR3 spans 15 amino acids. CDR3 sequence reads: CASSPGLAEQETQYF. CDR3 nucleotide sequence: TGTGCCAGCTCGCCGGGACTAGCGGAGCAAGAGACCCAGTACTTC.

This clone has only one observation. V gene TRBV9 combines with J gene TRBJ1-2; no firm D call. This CDR3 comprises 13 residues. Germline V gives CDR1 SGDLS, CDR2 YYNGEE. V lost 1 base and J 8 bases, leaving 12 bases between the germline ends. The CDR3 sequence: CASSVSPARGYTF. In nucleotides, the CDR3 is TGTGCCAGCAGCGTATCCCCCGCTAGGGGCTACACCTTC.

The chain joins TRBV19 to TRBJ2-2, with 7 bases identical to TRBD1. V lost 8 bases, J lost 4 bases, and 10 bases stayed unmatched. There are 15 residues in the CDR3. The V gene's germline CDR1 is LNHDA and CDR2 SQIVND (reference sequence). The CDR3 sequence: CASSRQGFLTGELFF. The CDR3 DNA follows: TGTGCCAGTTCACGACAGGGCTTCCTCACCGGGGAGCTGTTTTTT.

The chain uses TRBV6-6 and TRBJ2-7; weak D call: TRBD2 (7 bases). Germline V CDR1 and CDR2: MNHNY, SVGAGI (reference sequence). V lost 6 bases and J 3 bases, leaving 15 bases between the germline ends. This CDR3 spans 14 amino acids. As DNA, the CDR3 is TGTGCCAGCAGCGACGAGGGGGGGAACTACGAGCAGTACTTC. Translation gives CASSDEGGNYEQYF.

The rearrangement uses TRBV18 and TRBJ1-1; TRBD1 agrees at 9 bases. CDR3 length: 17 residues. CDR1 is KGHSH and CDR2 is LQKENI in the germline V gene. The J segment lost 0 bases and the V segment lost 3 bases, leaving 8 bases of the junction unmatched. CDR3 sequence reads: CASSPPGQGPLNTEAFF. The CDR3 DNA reads TGTGCCAGCTCACCCCCGGGACAGGGACCGTTGAACACTGAAGCTTTCTTT.

The rearrangement links TRBV15 to TRBJ2-1, with D possibly matching TRBD2 (7 bases). V lost 1 base, J lost 4 bases, and 11 bases lay in between. CDR1 LNHNV and CDR2 YYDKDF come from the germline V gene (reference sequence). This CDR3 spans 15 amino acids. The CDR3 nucleotides read TGTGCCACCAGCAGAGTGGGGGGGCCTTACAATGAGCAGTTCTTC. Translation gives CATSRVGGPYNEQFF.

The V gene is TRBV7-9, the J gene TRBJ1-1; D unresolved. This CDR3 is 15 amino acids long. V lost 0 bases to trimming and J lost 5 bases, with 13 bases between them. Germline CDR1 SEHNR, CDR2 FQNEAQ (reference sequence). The CDR3 DNA is TGTGCCAGCAGCTTAGCTTCGGGGAGTCGGACTGAAGCTTTCTTT. Encoded protein: CASSLASGSRTEAFF.

V gene TRBV9 combines with J gene TRBJ1-2; 8 nucleotides match TRBD1. Losses at the gene ends were 0 bases for V and 7 bases for J; bases not matched to a gene: 5. Germline CDR1 is SGDLS and CDR2 is YYNGEE. The CDR3 has 14 amino acids. Written as DNA, the CDR3 is TGTGCCAGCAGCGTAGGGGGACAGGTGGTTGGCTACACCTTC. Its translation is CASSVGGQVVGYTF.

This CDR3 reads CASSDRWSTDTQYF. The CDR3 DNA reads TGTGCCAGCAGTGACAGATGGAGCACAGATACGCAGTATTTT. The gene calls are TRBV2 and TRBJ2-3; D is uncertain. The V end lost 3 bases, the J end lost 0 bases, and 7 bases lay between the germline ends. Looked up from germline, CDR1 is SNHLY and CDR2 is FYNNEI. The CDR3 sequence is 14 residues long.

This clone was recorded only once. This chain connects TRBV4-3 to TRBJ2-7; D possibly corresponds to TRBD1 (5 bases). The CDR3 sequence is 15 residues long. Trimming took 1 base from V and 2 from J, leaving 12 bases between them. The germline V gene has CDR1 LGHNA and CDR2 YSLEER. CDR3 loop: CASSQVEQATYEQYF. CDR3 nucleotide sequence: TGCGCCAGCAGCCAAGTCGAACAGGCCACCTACGAGCAGTACTTC.

The chain joins TRBV28 to TRBJ2-1, with D perhaps matching TRBD2 (6 bases). This CDR3 has 16 residues. Trimming removed 6 bases at V and 4 bases at J, with 19 bases between. The germline V gene has CDR1 MDHEN and CDR2 SYDVKM. The CDR3 nucleotides read TGTGCCAGCAGATCCCCGGGAGCTTGGAAGTACAATGAGCAGTTCTTC. Amino acids: CASRSPGAWKYNEQFF.

The chain employs TRBV2 and TRBJ1-2; maybe TRBD1 (5 bases). Looked up from germline, CDR1 is SNHLY and CDR2 is FYNNEI. V was clipped by 3 bases and J by 3 bases, with 20 bases between them. CDR3 length equals 17 residues. The CDR3 DNA is TGTGCCAGCAGTGATAGAGGCGGAGGGGCCCACCACTATGGCTACACCTTC. It is translated as CASSDRGGGAHHYGYTF. Full variable domain (remainder filled in from reference TRBV2 and TRBJ1-2): EPEVTQTPSHQVTQMGQEVILRCVPISNHLYFYWYRQILGQKVEFLVSFYNNEISEKSEIFDDQFSVERPDGSNFTLKIRSTKLEDSAMYFCASSDRGGGAHHYGYTFGSGTRLTVV.

About this clone itself: At one of its ends the junction is not consistent with the germline gene, which may arise from a read error. The J gene is TRBJ2-2, the V gene TRBV7-7; TRBD2 agrees at 8 bases. This CDR3 spans 16 amino acids. Germline loops: CDR1 SSHAT, CDR2 FNYEAQ (reference sequence). In nucleotides, the CDR3 is TGTGCTAGCAGCGTCAGCGGGAGTTCGAACACCGGGGAGCTGTTTTTT. It translates to CASSVSGSSNTGELFF.

J is TRBJ1-5 and V is TRBV21-1. TRBV21-1 is flagged as a pseudogene. The CDR3 consists of 19 residues. CDR3 protein: CASSTPAPRTDSSNQPQHF. CDR3 DNA sequence: TGTGCCAGCAGCACTCCCGCCCCGAGGACGGACTCTAGCAATCAGCCCCAGCATTTT.